This T cell receptor beta chain emerged from a study of neurological immune-mediated disorders (dated by TCRdb to 2018 to 2020). Regarding the research as a whole: Of the roughly 34 multiple sclerosis patients, roughly 30 had relapsing-remitting MS and 3 had secondary progressive MS. Longitudinal samples, technical triplicates and paired sorted CD4+ and CD8+ T-cell subsets, alongside PBMC samples, were included among the approximately 98 TCR-beta libraries. Using UMI-based sequencing, the study compared peripheral blood TCR-beta repertoires from patients with HTLV-I-associated myelopathy (HAM/TSP), patients with multiple sclerosis, and healthy controls. The cohort was made up of 68 subjects, consisting of about 15 HAM/TSP patients, approximately 35 multiple sclerosis patients and about 20 healthy controls.

For the unsorted PBMC libraries, 2 million PBMCs were stored in RNAlater at -80 degrees C until RNA extraction and were used to generate the libraries. The multiple sclerosis patients were enrolled in a US clinical protocol that evaluated disease progression with magnetic resonance imaging. Peripheral blood was subjected to Ficoll-Hypaque density gradient centrifugation to isolate PBMCs, which were then cryopreserved in liquid nitrogen. Overall study results and their limits: No association of the MS cluster with clinical or MRI features was observed, and the need for larger cohorts was stated by the authors. No identical CDR3 amino acid sequences were shared among expanded clones across subjects, suggesting private TCR-beta repertoires in all groups. Repertoires from 18 of 34 MS patients were grouped by phylogenetic analysis into a cluster of related CDR3 sequences, suggesting a possible repertoire-level signature. TCR clonal expansion was greatest in HAM/TSP patients and smallest in MS patients, who ranked below even healthy controls.

The CDR3 covers 13 residues, taking in both the cysteine and the phenylalanine. Kept here is only the CDR3 DNA, which spans 39 bases and is read in frame from base 1. V and J are truncated by 6 bases and 3 bases respectively, leaving an intervening sequence of 11 bases. cDNA was synthesized by template-switch 5'RACE using a primer with a 10-nucleotide random unique molecular identifier that tagged each TCR transcript. Over 170 million TCR-beta sequences, covering 15-18 subjects, were produced in each sequencing run. Total RNA was extracted with the RNeasy kit. The KAPA Real-time Library Amplification kit was used to amplify TCR-beta VDJ regions with primers for the TCR constant region and the 5'RACE anchor. A first PCR added sample indexes and Illumina adaptors, after which a second PCR increased the library yield. After Ampure bead purification, the roughly 650 bp TCR product was size-selected on a 2% E-gel SizeSelection system. Before pooling, library quality was assessed on a Bioanalyzer, concentration was determined with Qubit, and library quantification was performed with the Kapa Library Quantification kit. Paired-end 2 x 150 bp sequencing of the libraries was performed on an Illumina HiSeq 2500. To increase sequence diversity, roughly 24-31% phiX was spiked into each library pool. As for the authors' bioinformatics: Quality-filtered reads were processed with the UMI-based MiGEC pipeline, which removed over 75% of raw TCR sequences during error correction. IMGT germline references were used for aligning VDJ genes, and each clonotype was defined as a unique CDR3 amino acid sequence together with its V-J genes. Clonal expansion, Shannon diversity and CDR3 relatedness were evaluated with VDJtools (CalcPairwiseDistances, ClusterSamples), while phylogenetic trees were built in CLCbio workbench. A clone was classed as expanded if it had 8 or more unique UMIs, a cutoff based on coefficient-of-variation modelling across technical triplicates. TCRdb took the public reads, trimmed them with fastp at Q25, ran MiXCR for clone calling and kept in-frame beta chains. Entries that share a CDR3 protein sequence are merged under the most common genes and DNA. The V and J calls here are based on TCRdb, not the publication. A total of more than 45,000 distinct CDR3 sequences appear in this sample, under 4.5% of them only once. The top ten constitute approximately 3.1% of the sample.

This clonotype was recorded at least ten times. Its antigen has not been determined. No base quality values were provided; no much bigger clone lies one nucleotide off. This receptor was taken from a woman between 25 and 40 years old with multiple sclerosis. The chain was built from TRBV12-3 or TRBV12-4 and TRBJ1-1; a tentative D call is TRBD1 (5 bases match). The sequencing sample was made of PBMCs. The encoded CDR3 is CASRQGGYTEAFF. The nucleotide sequence is TGTGCCAGCAGGCAGGGTGGGTACACTGAAGCTTTCTTT.